The entry below describes one T cell receptor (beta chain). This entry comes from a study of control samples from healthy donors and cancer patients. Germline CDR1 MNHEY, CDR2 SVGAGI. The CDR3 length is 13 residues. Trimming removed 6 bases from V and 3 bases from J, with 12 bases in between. Method: immunoSEQ multiplex PCR; TCRdb's copy keeps in-frame clones and lacks some. The profile shows some 120,000 clones, about 86% of them singletons. The sample taken for sequencing was blood. The clonotype originates from a man aged 25 to 40 in good health. This chain uses TRBV6-5 with TRBJ2-7, with D hard to call. CDR3 region: CASRAHFYYEQYV. In nucleotides, the CDR3 is TGTGCCAGCAGGGCACACTTTTACTACGAGCAGTACGTC.